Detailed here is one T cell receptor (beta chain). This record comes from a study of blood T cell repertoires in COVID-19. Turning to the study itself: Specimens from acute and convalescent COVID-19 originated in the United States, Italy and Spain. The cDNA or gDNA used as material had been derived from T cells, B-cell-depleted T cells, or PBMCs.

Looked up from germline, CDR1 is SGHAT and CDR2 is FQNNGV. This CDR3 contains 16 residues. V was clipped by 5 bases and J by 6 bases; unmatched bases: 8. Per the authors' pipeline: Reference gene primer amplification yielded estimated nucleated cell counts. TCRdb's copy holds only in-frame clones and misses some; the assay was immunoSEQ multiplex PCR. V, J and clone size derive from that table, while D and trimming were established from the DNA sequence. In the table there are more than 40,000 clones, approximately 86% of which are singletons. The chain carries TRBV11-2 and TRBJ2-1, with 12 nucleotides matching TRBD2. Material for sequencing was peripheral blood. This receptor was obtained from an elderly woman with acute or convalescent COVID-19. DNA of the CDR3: TGTGCCAGCAGCAATCCTAGCGGGGGGGCCGGCAATGAGCAGTTCTTC. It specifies CASSNPSGGAGNEQFF.